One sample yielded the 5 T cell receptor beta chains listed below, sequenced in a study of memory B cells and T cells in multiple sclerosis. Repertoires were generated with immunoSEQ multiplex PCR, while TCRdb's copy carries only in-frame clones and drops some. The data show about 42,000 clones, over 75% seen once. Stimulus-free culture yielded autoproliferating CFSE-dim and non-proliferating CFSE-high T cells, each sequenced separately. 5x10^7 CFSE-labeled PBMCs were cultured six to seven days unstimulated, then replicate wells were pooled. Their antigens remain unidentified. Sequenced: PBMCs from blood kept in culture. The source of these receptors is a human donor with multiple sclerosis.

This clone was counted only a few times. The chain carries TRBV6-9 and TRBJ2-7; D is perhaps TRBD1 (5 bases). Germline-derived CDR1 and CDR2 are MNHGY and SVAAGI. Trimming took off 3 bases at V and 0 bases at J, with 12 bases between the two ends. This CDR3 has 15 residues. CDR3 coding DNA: TGTGCCAGCAGTTACGGGCAGGGCAGCTCCTACGAGCAGTACTTC. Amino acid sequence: CASSYGQGSSYEQYF.

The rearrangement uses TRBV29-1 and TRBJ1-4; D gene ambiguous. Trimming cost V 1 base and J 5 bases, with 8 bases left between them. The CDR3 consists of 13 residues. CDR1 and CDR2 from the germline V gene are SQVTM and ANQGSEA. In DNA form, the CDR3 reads TGCAGCGTTGAAGGGTACGGGAATGAAAAACTGTTTTTT. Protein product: CSVEGYGNEKLFF.

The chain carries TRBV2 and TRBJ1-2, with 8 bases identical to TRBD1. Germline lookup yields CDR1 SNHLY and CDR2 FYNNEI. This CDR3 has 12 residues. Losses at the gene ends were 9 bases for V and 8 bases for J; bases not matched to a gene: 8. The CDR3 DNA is TGTGCCAGTCGAAGGACAGGGACCGGCTACACCTTC. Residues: CASRRTGTGYTF.

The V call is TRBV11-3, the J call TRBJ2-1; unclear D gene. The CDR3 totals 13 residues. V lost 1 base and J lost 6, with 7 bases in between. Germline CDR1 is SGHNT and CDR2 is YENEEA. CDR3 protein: CASSLGAANEQFF. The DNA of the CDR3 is TGTGCCAGCAGCTTAGGGGCGGCCAATGAGCAGTTCTTC. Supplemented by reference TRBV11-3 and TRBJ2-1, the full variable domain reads EAGVVQSPRYKIIEKKQPVAFWCNPISGHNTLYWYLQNLGQGPELLIRYENEEAVDDSQLPKDRFSAERLKGVDSTLKIQPAELGDSAVYLCASSLGAANEQFFGPGTRLTVL.

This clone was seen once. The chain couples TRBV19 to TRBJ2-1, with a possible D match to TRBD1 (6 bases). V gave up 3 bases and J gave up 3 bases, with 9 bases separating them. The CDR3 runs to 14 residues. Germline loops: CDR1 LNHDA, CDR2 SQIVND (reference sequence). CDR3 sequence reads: CASSMRGHYNEQFF. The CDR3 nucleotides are TGTGCCAGTAGTATGAGGGGACACTACAATGAGCAGTTCTTC.